Listed here are 26 T cell receptor beta chains from one sample, sequenced in a study of liver allograft versus peripheral blood T cells. Study-wide background: Recipients' peripheral blood served as the comparator for T cell receptor repertoires in transplanted livers.

TCRdb independently ran MiXCR on the reads; one entry per CDR3 protein. This sample has about 5,600 distinct CDR3 sequences, with 14% found just once. The origin of the receptors is a human patient who had a liver transplant. Part of the T cell pool may stem from the graft donor.

This clonotype was observed a handful of times. This chain uses TRBV20-1 with TRBJ1-6, with D maybe TRBD1 (5 bases). CDR3 length equals 13 residues. The ends were cut back, 6 bases at V and 8 bases at J, with 14 bases in the middle. Germline CDR1 DFQATT, CDR2 SNEGSKA (reference sequence). The CDR3 is CSAQGDSYSPLHF. The CDR3 region has the DNA TGCAGTGCCCAAGGAGACAGTTATTCACCCCTCCACTTT.

By share of the sample, this clonotype is medium-sized. The gene calls are TRBV15 and TRBJ1-1; 7 bases are shared with TRBD1. The germline V gene has CDR1 LNHNV and CDR2 YYDKDF (reference sequence). V gave up 1 base and J gave up 10 bases; unmatched junction bases: 12. This CDR3 spans 15 amino acids. In DNA, the CDR3 is TGTGCCACCAGCAGAGTACTCGGGACAGTCGGGGGAGCTTTCTTT. It codes for CATSRVLGTVGGAFF.

This clonotype has just a few counts. This chain uses TRBV2 with TRBJ1-5; no clear D gene. Germline V gene sequence: CDR1 SNHLY, CDR2 FYNNEI. Trimming cost V 7 bases and J 1 base, with 5 bases left between them. CDR3 size: 12 residues. This CDR3 is CASKDSNQPQHF. Written as DNA, the CDR3 is TGTGCCAGCAAGGACAGCAATCAGCCCCAGCATTTT.

The chain employs TRBV30 and TRBJ1-5; weak D call: TRBD1 (5 bases). The CDR3 spans 14 residues. V lost 1 base to trimming and J lost 0 bases, with 7 bases between them. Germline loops: CDR1 GTSNPN, CDR2 SVGIG (reference sequence). This CDR3 reads CAWSGGDSNQPQHF. DNA for the CDR3: TGTGCCTGGAGTGGGGGGGATAGCAATCAGCCCCAGCATTTT.

By share of the sample, this clonotype is medium-sized (0.01 to 0.1%). This chain links TRBV28 with TRBJ1-1; D possibly corresponds to TRBD1 (5 bases). This CDR3 comprises 12 residues. CDR1 and CDR2 (germline): MDHEN, SYDVKM. V was clipped by 1 base and J by 7 bases, with 7 bases between them. The CDR3 nucleotides are TGTGCCAGCAGTTTATTAGACAGTGAAGCTTTCTTT. Translation gives CASSLLDSEAFF.

The chain uses TRBV2 and TRBJ1-1; D might be TRBD1 (6 bases). CDR3 size: 15 residues. V was pared by 7 bases and J by 0 bases, with 15 bases between. Germline CDR1 and CDR2: SNHLY and FYNNEI. The CDR3 DNA follows: TGTGCCAGCAAATACACAGGGACCATGAACACTGAAGCTTTCTTT. Its translation: CASKYTGTMNTEAFF. Using reference TRBV2 and TRBJ1-1 for the parts outside the CDR3, the full variable domain is EPEVTQTPSHQVTQMGQEVILRCVPISNHLYFYWYRQILGQKVEFLVSFYNNEISEKSEIFDDQFSVERPDGSNFTLKIRSTKLEDSAMYFCASKYTGTMNTEAFFGQGTRLTVV.

The gene calls are TRBV5-1 and TRBJ2-5; D is undetermined. The V gene's germline CDR1 is SGHRS and CDR2 YFSETQ. The CDR3 consists of 13 residues. V gave up 4 bases and J gave up 2 bases, with 9 bases separating them. CDR3 amino acids: CASSEAVQETQYF. In nucleotides, the CDR3 is TGCGCCAGCAGCGAGGCGGTACAAGAGACCCAGTACTTC.

This clonotype was seen more than once but under ten times. The chain carries TRBV28 and TRBJ1-5; D is possibly TRBD1 (6 bases). The germline CDR1 and CDR2 sequences are MDHEN and SYDVKM. The CDR3 is made up of 15 amino acids. The germline V and J ends were trimmed by 2 bases and 2 bases, with 10 bases remaining between them. The CDR3 protein is CASSLGGKGNQPQHF. For the CDR3, the DNA is TGTGCCAGCAGTTTAGGGGGCAAGGGCAATCAGCCCCAGCATTTT.

By share, this clonotype counts as medium-sized. The gene calls are TRBV6-5 and TRBJ2-6, with TRBD2 identical over 9 bases. From germline, CDR1 is MNHEY and CDR2 SVGAGI. The ends lost 10 bases at V and 0 bases at J; junction bases unmatched: 16. This CDR3 has 19 residues. The CDR3: CATRKTTSGLLSGANVLTF. CDR3 bases: TGTGCCACCCGGAAGACAACTAGCGGGCTCCTCTCTGGGGCCAACGTCCTGACTTTC.

Many counts were recorded for this clonotype. The genes are TRBV5-6 and TRBJ1-6; D remains ambiguous. The CDR3 is 14 residues long. V was trimmed by 4 bases and J by 0 bases, leaving 5 bases between them. Germline values: CDR1 SGHDT, CDR2 YYEEEE. CDR3 in amino acids: CASSPSSYNSPLHF. The CDR3 DNA follows: TGTGCCAGCAGCCCCAGCTCCTATAATTCACCCCTCCACTTT.

This clonotype has more than one count but fewer than ten. J is TRBJ2-7 and V is TRBV3-1; D call uncertain. Trimming removed 2 bases at V and 3 bases at J, with 5 bases between. Germline assignment: CDR1 LGHDT and CDR2 YNNKEL (reference sequence). The CDR3 runs to 12 residues. The CDR3 here is CASSQNGYEQYF. The CDR3 nucleotides read TGTGCCAGCAGCCAAAACGGCTACGAGCAGTACTTC.

This clonotype was seen many times. CDR3 coding DNA: TGTGCCAGCAGCTTAGCAGTCTCGGCGGTAGGGCAGTTCTTC. Translated, it gives CASSLAVSAVGQFF. The chain links TRBV7-2 to TRBJ2-1; no clear D gene. The CDR3 runs 14 residues. V gave up 0 bases and J gave up 12 bases, with 15 bases separating them. Germline V gives CDR1 SGHTA, CDR2 FQGNSA.

Judged by abundance, this clonotype is medium-sized. DNA of the CDR3: TGTGCCAGCAGTGTGGTAAATTCACCCCTCCACTTT. As protein: CASSVVNSPLHF. The J gene is TRBJ1-6, the V gene TRBV6-6; unclear D gene. The CDR3 has 12 residues. With 5 bases removed from V and 7 bases from J, the gap between germline ends came to 6 bases. Germline values: CDR1 MNHNY, CDR2 SVGAGI (reference sequence).

Sample share makes this clonotype medium-sized. This chain links TRBV24-1 with TRBJ1-4, with TRBD1 identical over 7 bases. This CDR3 spans 15 amino acids. Germline CDR1 reads KGHDR; CDR2 reads SFDVKD. The trim removed 3 bases at V and 5 bases at J, leaving 5 bases unmatched. The CDR3 region is CATSDPTGVNEKLFF. As DNA, the CDR3 is TGTGCCACCAGTGATCCCACAGGGGTAAATGAAAAACTGTTTTTT.

By proportion, this clonotype is medium-sized. The V call is TRBV6-5, the J call TRBJ1-6; perhaps TRBD1 as D (5 bases). The germline V and J ends were trimmed by 6 bases and 14 bases, with 23 bases remaining between them. The CDR3 has 15 amino acids. Germline assignment: CDR1 MNHEY and CDR2 SVGAGI. Here the CDR3 DNA reads TGTGCCAGCAGCCGACCCGGGGGTGGTCGAAGGTCCCTCCACTTT. It translates to CASSRPGGGRRSLHF.

There are a few counts of this clonotype. The chain combines TRBV6-2 or TRBV6-3 with TRBJ2-7; D not certain. Germline values: CDR1 MNHEY, CDR2 SVGEGT. The CDR3 is made up of 11 amino acids. Deletions cut 7 bases from V and 0 bases from J, with 4 bases between. This chain's CDR3 is CASTNSYEQYF. The CDR3 nucleotides are TGTGCCAGCACTAACTCCTACGAGCAGTACTTC.

In this sample, this clonotype turned up many times. CDR3 coding DNA: TGTGCCATCCGACAGGGAACTAACATCATCTACGAGCAGTACTTC. Translated, it gives CAIRQGTNIIYEQYF. The chain employs TRBV6-1 and TRBJ2-7; 7 bases align to TRBD1. V shed 10 bases, J shed 3 bases, and the junction held 15 bases outside the gene matches. The CDR3 runs to 15 residues. The germline V gene has CDR1 MNHNS and CDR2 SASEGT.

J is TRBJ1-2 and V is TRBV18, with D possibly being TRBD1 (5 bases). V gave up 3 bases and J gave up 4 bases, with 15 bases separating them. Germline assignment: CDR1 KGHSH and CDR2 LQKENI. The CDR3 runs 15 residues. CDR3 residues: CASSPYLSTVYGYTF. The DNA of the CDR3 is TGTGCCAGCTCACCCTATCTATCGACAGTCTATGGCTACACCTTC. Supplemented by reference TRBV18 and TRBJ1-2, the full variable domain reads NAGVMQNPRHLVRRRGQEARLRCSPMKGHSHVYWYRQLPEEGLKFMVYLQKENIIDESGMPKERFSAEFPKEGPSILRIQQVVRGDSAAYFCASSPYLSTVYGYTFGSGTRLTVV.

In its sample, this clonotype ranks as medium-sized. The rearrangement uses TRBV6-1 and TRBJ1-6; the D is unclear. The CDR3 totals 15 residues. Germline CDR1 and CDR2: MNHNS and SASEGT. The V and J ends lost 6 bases and 10 bases respectively, with 19 bases between them. CDR3 amino acids: CASRAYSSLGSPLHF. The CDR3, as DNA: TGTGCCAGCAGGGCCTACAGTTCCCTTGGGTCACCCCTCCACTTT.

This clonotype has a count of ten or more. The rearrangement uses TRBV5-4 and TRBJ1-2, with D possibly being TRBD1 (5 bases). V gave up 4 bases and J gave up 2 bases, with 18 bases separating them. CDR1 and CDR2 from the germline V gene are SGHNT and YYREEE (reference sequence). This CDR3 is built from 16 residues. For the CDR3, the DNA is TGTGCCAGCAGCCACCGAGGGGCAGGGCGGAACTATGGCTACACCTTC. This gives the protein CASSHRGAGRNYGYTF.

J is TRBJ2-2 and V is TRBV20-1; perhaps TRBD2 as D (6 bases). The germline V gene encodes CDR1 DFQATT and CDR2 SNEGSKA (reference sequence). CDR3 length: 16 residues. Trimming left V 1 base short and J 1 base short, with 13 bases between. The CDR3 coding sequence is TGCAGTGCTAGAGTGGGCGGGAATCGGAACACCGGGGAGCTGTTTTTT. Amino acids: CSARVGGNRNTGELFF.

V is TRBV24-1 and J is TRBJ2-1; the match to TRBD2 covers 7 bases. CDR3 length: 16 amino acids. V trimming: 5 bases; J trimming: 7 bases; junction bases outside the gene matches: 13. Germline values: CDR1 KGHDR, CDR2 SFDVKD. The CDR3 DNA reads as TGTGCCACCAGTGCCCCGGGGGGTAAGAAGGGGAATGAGCAGTTCTTC. This gives the protein CATSAPGGKKGNEQFF.

This clonotype ranks as medium-sized. The chain recombines TRBV6-5 with TRBJ1-2; tentative D call: TRBD1 (5 bases). There are 16 residues in the CDR3. In germline, CDR1 is MNHEY, CDR2 SVGAGI. V lost 2 bases, J lost 0 bases, and 13 bases lay in between. The CDR3 DNA is TGTGCCAGCAGTTACCGGGGCCTACAAGCTAACTATGGCTACACCTTC. Translating gives CASSYRGLQANYGYTF.

In its sample, this clonotype ranks as medium-sized. V usage is TRBV6-6 and J usage is TRBJ1-1, with a weak D call TRBD1 (5 bases). This CDR3 comprises 15 residues. V lost 0 bases, J lost 2 bases, and 10 bases lay in between. Germline V gene lookup returns CDR1 MNHNY and CDR2 SVGAGI (reference sequence). The CDR3 sequence: CASSYSSQGNTEAFF. The CDR3 nucleotides are TGTGCCAGCAGTTACTCGAGTCAGGGAAACACTGAAGCTTTCTTT.

The V gene is TRBV30, the J gene TRBJ2-7; weak D call: TRBD1 (5 bases). From germline, CDR1 is GTSNPN and CDR2 SVGIG (reference sequence). This CDR3 contains 13 residues. With 5 bases removed from V and 3 bases from J, the gap between germline ends came to 14 bases. The CDR3, as DNA: TGTGCCTGGGAGAAGCAGGGAAACTACGAGCAGTACTTC. It is translated as CAWEKQGNYEQYF.

This clonotype ranks as medium-sized (0.01 to 0.1%). This rearrangement joins TRBV27 to TRBJ1-5; tentative D call: TRBD1 (6 bases). With 7 bases removed from V and 1 base from J, the gap between germline ends came to 11 bases. Germline CDR1 reads MNHEY; CDR2 reads SMNVEV (reference sequence). The CDR3 is 14 residues long. CDR3 sequence reads: CASNRVASNQPQHF. Written as DNA, the CDR3 is TGTGCCAGCAACAGGGTAGCAAGCAATCAGCCCCAGCATTTT.